This TCR beta chain originates from a study of OX40 agonist ivuxolimab in advanced cancers. Overall study context: Hepatocellular carcinoma, melanoma, renal cell or head and neck cancer occurred in dose-escalation patients. General study points: Some nonresponders also had low normalized T-cell clonal expansion.

The CDR3 sequence is 15 residues long. Trimming cost V 2 bases and J 2 bases; bases outside gene matches: 5. Germline assignment: CDR1 MNHNY and CDR2 SVGAGI (reference sequence). Details on this clone: Its matching antigen is unknown.

Only in-frame clones appear in the TCRdb table, and some are missing; sequencing was by immunoSEQ multiplex PCR. Of about 19,000 clones in the sample, around two thirds were seen once. This clonotype was sampled from an adult with an advanced solid tumor such as melanoma, head and neck, liver or kidney cancer. Source: CD4+ or CD8+ T cells sorted from blood, taken in a trial of the OX40 agonist ivuxolimab. V usage is TRBV6-6 and J usage is TRBJ2-7; 8 nucleotides line up with TRBD1. CDR3 nucleotide sequence: TGTGCCAGCAGTTACGGACAGGGACGAACCTACGAGCAGTACTTC. It is translated as CASSYGQGRTYEQYF.